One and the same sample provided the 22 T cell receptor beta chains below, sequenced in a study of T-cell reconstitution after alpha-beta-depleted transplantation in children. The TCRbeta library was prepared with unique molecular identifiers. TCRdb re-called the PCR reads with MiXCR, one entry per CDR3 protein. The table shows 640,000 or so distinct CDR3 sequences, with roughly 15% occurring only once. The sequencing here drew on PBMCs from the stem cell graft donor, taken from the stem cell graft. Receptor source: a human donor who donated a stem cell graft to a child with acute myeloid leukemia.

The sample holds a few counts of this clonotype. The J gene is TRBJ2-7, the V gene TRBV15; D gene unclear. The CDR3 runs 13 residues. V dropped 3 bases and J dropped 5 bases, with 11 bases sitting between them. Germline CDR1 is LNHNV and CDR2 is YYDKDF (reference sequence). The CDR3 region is CATSRGTSHEQYF. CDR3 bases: TGTGCCACCAGCAGGGGTACCAGTCACGAGCAGTACTTC.

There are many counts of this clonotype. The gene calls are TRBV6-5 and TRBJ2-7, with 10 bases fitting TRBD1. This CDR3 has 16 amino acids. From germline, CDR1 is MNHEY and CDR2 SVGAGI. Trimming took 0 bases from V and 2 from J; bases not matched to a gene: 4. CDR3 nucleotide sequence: TGTGCCAGCAGTTACTCATCGGGACAGGGGACCTACGAGCAGTACTTC. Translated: CASSYSSGQGTYEQYF.

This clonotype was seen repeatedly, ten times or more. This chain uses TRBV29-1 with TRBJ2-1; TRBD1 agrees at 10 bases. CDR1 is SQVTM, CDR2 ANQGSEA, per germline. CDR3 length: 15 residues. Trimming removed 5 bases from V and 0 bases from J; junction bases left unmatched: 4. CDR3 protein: CSVRGQGSSYNEQFF. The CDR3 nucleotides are TGCAGCGTTAGGGGACAGGGGTCCTCCTACAATGAGCAGTTCTTC.

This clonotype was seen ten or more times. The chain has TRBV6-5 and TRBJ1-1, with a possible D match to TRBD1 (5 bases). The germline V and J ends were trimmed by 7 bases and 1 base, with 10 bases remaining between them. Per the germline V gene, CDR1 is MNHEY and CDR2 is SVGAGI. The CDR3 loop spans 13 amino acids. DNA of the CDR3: TGTGCCAGCAATCGGGGGAGGAACACTGAAGCTTTCTTT. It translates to CASNRGRNTEAFF.

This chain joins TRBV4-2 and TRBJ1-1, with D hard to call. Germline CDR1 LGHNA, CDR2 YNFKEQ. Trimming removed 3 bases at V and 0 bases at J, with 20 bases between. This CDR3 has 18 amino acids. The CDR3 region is CASSQPAGLGFLNTEAFF. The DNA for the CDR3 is TGTGCCAGCAGCCAGCCCGCGGGTTTGGGGTTTCTGAACACTGAAGCTTTCTTT.

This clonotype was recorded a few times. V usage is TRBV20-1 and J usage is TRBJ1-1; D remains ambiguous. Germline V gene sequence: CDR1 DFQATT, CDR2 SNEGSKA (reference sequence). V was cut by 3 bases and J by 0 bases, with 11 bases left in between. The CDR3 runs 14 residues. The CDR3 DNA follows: TGCAGTGCTAGGGCAGGAAACATGAACACTGAAGCTTTCTTT. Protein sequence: CSARAGNMNTEAFF.

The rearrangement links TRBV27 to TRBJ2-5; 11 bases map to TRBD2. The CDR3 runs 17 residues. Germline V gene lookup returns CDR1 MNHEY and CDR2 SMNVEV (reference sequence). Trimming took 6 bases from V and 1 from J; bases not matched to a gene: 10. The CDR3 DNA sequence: TGTGCCAGCAGCTCTCCTGCGACTAGCGGGGCCCAAGAGACCCAGTACTTC. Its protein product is CASSSPATSGAQETQYF.

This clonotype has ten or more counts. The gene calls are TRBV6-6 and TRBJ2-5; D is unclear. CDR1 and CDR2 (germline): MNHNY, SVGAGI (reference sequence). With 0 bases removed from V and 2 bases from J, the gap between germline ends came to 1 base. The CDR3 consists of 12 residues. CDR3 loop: CASSYSQETQYF. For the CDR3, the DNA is TGTGCCAGCAGTTACTCTCAAGAGACCCAGTACTTC.

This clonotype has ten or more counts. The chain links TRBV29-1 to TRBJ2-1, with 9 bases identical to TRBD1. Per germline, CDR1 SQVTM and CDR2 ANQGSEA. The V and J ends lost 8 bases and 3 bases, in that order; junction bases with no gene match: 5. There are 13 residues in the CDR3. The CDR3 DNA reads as TGCAGCCACGGACAGGGGAACTACAATGAGCAGTTCTTC. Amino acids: CSHGQGNYNEQFF.

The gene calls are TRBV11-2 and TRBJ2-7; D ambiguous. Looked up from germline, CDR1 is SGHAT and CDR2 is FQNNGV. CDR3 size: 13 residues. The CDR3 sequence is CASSLVTGGRPDV. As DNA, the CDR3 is TGTGCCAGCAGCTTAGTAACCGGTGGTCGGCCGGACGTC.

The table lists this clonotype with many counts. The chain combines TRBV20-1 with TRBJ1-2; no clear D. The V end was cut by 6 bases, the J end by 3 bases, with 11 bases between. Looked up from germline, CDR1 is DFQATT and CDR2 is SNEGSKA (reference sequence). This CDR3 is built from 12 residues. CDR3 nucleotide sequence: TGCAGTGCCCCTACGGTGGACTATGGCTACACCTTC. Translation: CSAPTVDYGYTF.

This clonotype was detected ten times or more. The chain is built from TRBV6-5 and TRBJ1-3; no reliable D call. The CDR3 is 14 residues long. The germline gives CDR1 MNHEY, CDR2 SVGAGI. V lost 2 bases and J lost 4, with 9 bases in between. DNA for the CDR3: TGTGCCAGCAGTTACACTGCGGGAGGAAACACCATATATTTT. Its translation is CASSYTAGGNTIYF.

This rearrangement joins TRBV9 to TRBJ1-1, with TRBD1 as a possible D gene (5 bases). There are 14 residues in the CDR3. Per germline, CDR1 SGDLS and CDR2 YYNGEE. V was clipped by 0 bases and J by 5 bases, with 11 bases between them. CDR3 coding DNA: TGTGCCAGCAGCGTAGCTCCCGGGGGGACTGAAGCTTTCTTT. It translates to CASSVAPGGTEAFF.

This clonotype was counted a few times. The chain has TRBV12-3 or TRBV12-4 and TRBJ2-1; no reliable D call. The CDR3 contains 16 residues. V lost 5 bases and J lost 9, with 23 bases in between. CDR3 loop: CASSRHATILGFEQFF. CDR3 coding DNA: TGTGCCAGCAGTCGACACGCGACCATACTGGGGTTTGAGCAGTTCTTC.

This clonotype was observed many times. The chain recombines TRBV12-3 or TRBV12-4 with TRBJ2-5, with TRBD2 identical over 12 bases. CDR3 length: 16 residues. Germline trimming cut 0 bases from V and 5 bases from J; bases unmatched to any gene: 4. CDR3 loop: CASSLALTSGGETQYF. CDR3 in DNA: TGTGCCAGCAGTTTAGCCCTGACTAGCGGGGGTGAGACCCAGTACTTC.

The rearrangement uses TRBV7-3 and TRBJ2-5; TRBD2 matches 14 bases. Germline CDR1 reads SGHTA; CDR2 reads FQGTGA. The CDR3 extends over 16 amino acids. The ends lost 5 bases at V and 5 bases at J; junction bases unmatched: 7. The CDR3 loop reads CASSPGLAGGPETQYF. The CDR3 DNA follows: TGTGCCAGCAGCCCCGGACTAGCGGGGGGACCGGAGACCCAGTACTTC.

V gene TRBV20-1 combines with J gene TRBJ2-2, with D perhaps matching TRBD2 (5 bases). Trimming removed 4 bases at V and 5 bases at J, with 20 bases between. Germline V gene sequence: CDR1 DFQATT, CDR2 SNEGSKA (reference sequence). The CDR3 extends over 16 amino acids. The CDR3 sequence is CSANSNQRLQTGELFF. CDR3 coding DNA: TGCAGTGCTAATTCCAACCAGCGGCTACAAACCGGGGAGCTGTTTTTT.

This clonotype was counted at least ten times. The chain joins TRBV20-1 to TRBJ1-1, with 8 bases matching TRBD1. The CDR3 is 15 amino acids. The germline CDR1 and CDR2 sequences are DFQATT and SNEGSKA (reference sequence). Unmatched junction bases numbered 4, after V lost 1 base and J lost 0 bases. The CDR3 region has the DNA TGCAGTGCTAGAGCCGACAGGGGACTGAACACTGAAGCTTTCTTT. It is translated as CSARADRGLNTEAFF.

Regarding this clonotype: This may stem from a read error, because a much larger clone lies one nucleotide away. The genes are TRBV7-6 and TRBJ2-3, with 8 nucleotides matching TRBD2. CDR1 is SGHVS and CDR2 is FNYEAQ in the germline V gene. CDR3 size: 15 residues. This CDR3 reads CASSSYPGLADTKYF. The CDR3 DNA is TGTGCCAGCAGCTCTTATCCTGGACTAGCAGATACGAAGTATTTT.

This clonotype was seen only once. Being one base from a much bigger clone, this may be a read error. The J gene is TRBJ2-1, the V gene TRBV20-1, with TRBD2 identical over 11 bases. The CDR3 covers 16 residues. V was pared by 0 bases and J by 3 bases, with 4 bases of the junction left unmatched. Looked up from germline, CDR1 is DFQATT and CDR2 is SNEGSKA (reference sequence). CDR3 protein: CSAREWTSGRYNEQFF. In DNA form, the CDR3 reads TGCAGTGCTAGAGAATGGACTAGCGGGCGCTACAATGAGCAGTTCTTC.

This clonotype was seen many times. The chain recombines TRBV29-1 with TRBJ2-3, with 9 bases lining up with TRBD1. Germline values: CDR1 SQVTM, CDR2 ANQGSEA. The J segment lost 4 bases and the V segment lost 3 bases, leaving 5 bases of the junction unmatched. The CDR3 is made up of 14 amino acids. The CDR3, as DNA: TGCAGCGTTGAGGGGACAGGGAAACCAGATACGCAGTATTTT. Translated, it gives CSVEGTGKPDTQYF.

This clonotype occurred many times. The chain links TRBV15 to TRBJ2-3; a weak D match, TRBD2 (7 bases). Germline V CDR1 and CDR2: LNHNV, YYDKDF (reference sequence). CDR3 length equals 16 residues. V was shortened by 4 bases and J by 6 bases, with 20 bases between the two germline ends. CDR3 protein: CATSTLGGGLGDTQYF. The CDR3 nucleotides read TGTGCCACCAGCACCCTTGGCGGGGGCCTCGGGGATACGCAGTATTTT.